The 32 T cell receptor beta chains presented below share a single source sample, sequenced in a study of shared clonotypes between healthy human individuals. Sequenced by immunoSEQ multiplex PCR; TCRdb stores in-frame clones only, minus some. The data hold about 2.4 million clones, with 90% to 95% observed a single time. The sequencing input was naive CD4+ T cells from PBMCs. Subset here: CD45RA+ positively selected. The receptors originated from a man between 18 and 29 years old in good health. Some clones in this sample may be carry-over from other donors' samples.

The chain couples TRBV7-2 to TRBJ2-1, with 7 nucleotides matching TRBD2. There are 15 residues in the CDR3. J gave up 6 bases and V 3 bases, and 8 bases lay outside the gene matches. Germline V lookup: CDR1 SGHTA, CDR2 FQGNSA. CDR3 amino acids: CASSFSGLQPNEQFF. For the CDR3, the DNA is TGTGCCAGCAGCTTTAGCGGGTTACAACCCAATGAGCAGTTCTTC. Full variable domain (missing parts from reference TRBV7-2 and TRBJ2-1): GAGVSQSPSNKVTEKGKDVELRCDPISGHTALYWYRQSLGQGLEFLIYFQGNSAPDKSGLPSDRFSAERTGGSVSTLTIQRTQQEDSAVYLCASSFSGLQPNEQFFGPGTRLTVL.

The chain carries TRBV28 and TRBJ2-5; TRBD1 or TRBD2 may be the D gene (5 bases each). The V end was cut by 4 bases, the J end by 1 base, with 10 bases between. Germline CDR1 and CDR2: MDHEN and SYDVKM. The CDR3 contains 14 residues. The CDR3 DNA sequence: TGTGCCAGCAGTTCGGCCGGGGCCCAAGAGACCCAGTACTTC. Its translation is CASSSAGAQETQYF.

In regard to this clone: Within the sample, other DNA sequences also encode this same CDR3. The chain has TRBV5-4 and TRBJ2-5; tentative D call: TRBD2 (5 bases). The CDR3 spans 14 residues. Trimming pared 0 bases from V and 2 bases from J, leaving 8 bases between. Germline assignment: CDR1 SGHNT and CDR2 YYREEE (reference sequence). The CDR3 sequence: CASSLVSGQETQYF. CDR3 in DNA: TGTGCCAGCAGCTTGGTATCGGGGCAAGAGACCCAGTACTTC.

This clone was seen a single time. The chain combines TRBV19 with TRBJ2-1; D perhaps matches TRBD2 (6 bases). This CDR3 has 14 residues. V lost 2 bases and J lost 7, with 12 bases in between. CDR1 LNHDA and CDR2 SQIVND come from the germline V gene (reference sequence). As DNA, the CDR3 is TGTGCCAGTAGTATACAGCGGGTGGTGAATGAGCAGTTCTTC. It codes for CASSIQRVVNEQFF.

Turning to this clone: The same CDR3 also results from other DNA sequences found in this sample. The chain links TRBV30 to TRBJ2-1, with TRBD2 identical over 11 bases. The CDR3 runs 15 residues. CDR1 and CDR2 from the germline V gene are GTSNPN and SVGIG (reference sequence). The J segment lost 4 bases and the V segment lost 2 bases, leaving 4 bases of the junction unmatched. CDR3 residues: CAWSPGTSGYNEQFF. CDR3 bases: TGTGCCTGGAGTCCCGGGACTAGCGGTTACAATGAGCAGTTCTTC.

This clone was detected once. This chain joins TRBV11-2 and TRBJ1-6; no clear D. This CDR3 has 13 residues. V lost 1 base, J lost 9 bases, and 7 bases lay in between. Germline-derived CDR1 and CDR2 are SGHAT and FQNNGV. The CDR3 protein is CASSLVGPSPLHF. CDR3 in DNA: TGTGCCAGCAGCTTAGTCGGGCCTTCACCCCTCCACTTT.

V gene TRBV18 combines with J gene TRBJ2-1; 11 nucleotides line up with TRBD2. V lost 2 bases, J lost 7 bases, and 4 bases stayed unmatched. Germline-derived CDR1 and CDR2 are KGHSH and LQKENI. The CDR3 totals 15 residues. CDR3 in DNA: TGTGCCAGCTCACCAGGGACTAGCGGACTAAATGAGCAGTTCTTC. Translation gives CASSPGTSGLNEQFF.

The V gene is TRBV6-5, the J gene TRBJ1-2, with 7 nucleotides matching TRBD1. The CDR3 spans 13 residues. Germline assignment: CDR1 MNHEY and CDR2 SVGAGI. Trimming cost V 5 bases and J 7 bases; bases outside gene matches: 7. The CDR3 coding sequence is TGTGCCAGCAGTATCACAGGGGTCGGTGGCTACACCTTC. Translating gives CASSITGVGGYTF.

The J gene is TRBJ2-4, the V gene TRBV4-3; 10 bases are a match to TRBD2. The length of the CDR3 is 17 residues. Germline CDR1 LGHNA, CDR2 YSLEER. After removal of 3 bases from V and 7 bases from J, the junction contained 12 bases not matched to a gene. In DNA form, the CDR3 reads TGCGCCAGCAGCCAGCGAATGCGAGCGGGAGGGGGGAACATTCAGTACTTC. Residues: CASSQRMRAGGGNIQYF.

The CDR3 nucleotides read TGTGCCAGCGTGAAGGGCGGGCAGCGCCGCTCTGGAAACACCATATATTTT. Encoded protein: CASVKGGQRRSGNTIYF. The chain is built from TRBV28 and TRBJ1-3; D not certain. This CDR3 region has 17 residues. Per the germline V gene, CDR1 is MDHEN and CDR2 is SYDVKM. V was pared by 8 bases and J by 0 bases, with 20 bases between.

This chain links TRBV14 with TRBJ1-2, with D maybe TRBD1 (5 bases). The germline gives CDR1 SGHDN, CDR2 FVKESK. V was pared by 1 base and J by 2 bases, with 14 bases between. The CDR3 spans 16 residues. CDR3 in DNA: TGTGCCAGCAGCCAAGGGGCGGGACCGATAAACTATGGCTACACCTTC. This encodes CASSQGAGPINYGYTF.

The J gene is TRBJ2-7, the V gene TRBV5-4; TRBD2 aligns across 11 bases. CDR1 is SGHNT and CDR2 is YYREEE in the germline V gene (reference sequence). Trimming took 5 bases from V and 2 from J; bases not matched to a gene: 6. The length of the CDR3 is 15 residues. CDR3 nucleotide sequence: TGTGCCAGCAGGATTGGGACTAGCGGAACCTACGAGCAGTACTTC. Its translation is CASRIGTSGTYEQYF.

The chain combines TRBV5-1 with TRBJ1-5, with no clear D. Germline V CDR1 and CDR2: SGHRS, YFSETQ. This CDR3 has 14 residues. V was pared by 2 bases and J by 3 bases, with 9 bases between. CDR3 amino acids: CASSLDTNNQPQHF. CDR3 in DNA: TGCGCCAGCAGCTTAGACACAAACAATCAGCCCCAGCATTTT.

The CDR3 nucleotides read TGTGCCAGCAGTTCGGAAGGGACAGCTTACACTGAAGCTTTCTTT. Encoded protein: CASSSEGTAYTEAFF. The chain recombines TRBV28 with TRBJ1-1, with 7 bases lining up with TRBD1. Germline CDR1 and CDR2: MDHEN and SYDVKM. The CDR3 is made up of 15 amino acids. The V gene end was trimmed by 4 bases and the J gene end by 3 bases; junction bases not matched to a gene: 8.

J is TRBJ1-2 and V is TRBV5-4; 8 bases line up with TRBD1. CDR1 SGHNT and CDR2 YYREEE come from the germline V gene (reference sequence). The length of the CDR3 is 14 residues. V lost 5 bases, J lost 4 bases, and 7 bases stayed unmatched. CDR3 sequence: CASRTTGALYGYTF. The DNA for the CDR3 is TGTGCCAGCAGGACGACAGGGGCGCTCTATGGCTACACCTTC. Using reference TRBV5-4 and TRBJ1-2 for the parts outside the CDR3, the full variable domain is ETGVTQSPTHLIKTRGQQVTLRCSSQSGHNTVSWYQQALGQGPQFIFQYYREEENGRGNFPPRFSGLQFPNYSSELNVNALELDDSALYLCASRTTGALYGYTFGSGTRLTVV.

Only a few counts were recorded for this clone. CDR3 amino acids: CASSVTGYGYTF. The CDR3 coding sequence is TGTGCCAGCAGCGTAACAGGGTATGGCTACACCTTC. The rearrangement uses TRBV9 and TRBJ1-2; TRBD1 is a possible D gene (6 bases). The germline CDR1 and CDR2 sequences are SGDLS and YYNGEE. The ends were cut back, 1 base at V and 5 bases at J, with 6 bases in the middle. This CDR3 comprises 12 residues.

Worth noting for this clone: Other DNA sequences in this sample translate to the same CDR3. This chain uses TRBV5-1 with TRBJ2-3, with D perhaps TRBD1 (5 bases). Trimming cost V 0 bases and J 3 bases, with 5 bases left between them. Germline V gives CDR1 SGHRS, CDR2 YFSETQ. This CDR3 spans 13 amino acids. The CDR3 bases are TGCGCCAGCAGCTTGGAGGGGACAGATACGCAGTATTTT. It is translated as CASSLEGTDTQYF.

CDR3 nucleotide sequence: TGTGCCAGCAGGACCCGACAGGGTGAGGACACCGGGGAGCTGTTTTTT. Translating it yields CASRTRQGEDTGELFF. This rearrangement joins TRBV7-9 to TRBJ2-2; TRBD1 aligns across 7 bases. The germline CDR1 and CDR2 sequences are SEHNR and FQNEAQ (reference sequence). V lost 6 bases to trimming and J lost 3 bases; unmatched junction nucleotides: 10. The CDR3 spans 16 residues.

The chain recombines TRBV28 with TRBJ1-6; D is possibly TRBD1 (6 bases). From germline, CDR1 is MDHEN and CDR2 SYDVKM. Trimming left V 4 bases short and J 5 bases short, with 12 bases between. This CDR3 is 15 amino acids long. This CDR3 reads CASSSSYRDNSPLHF. CDR3 nucleotides: TGTGCCAGCAGTTCAAGCTACAGGGATAATTCACCCCTCCACTTT.

The V gene is TRBV29-1, the J gene TRBJ2-7; D remains unclear. Deletions cut 4 bases from V and 3 bases from J, with 16 bases between. The CDR3 runs to 14 residues. Germline V CDR1 and CDR2: SQVTM, ANQGSEA. The CDR3 DNA is TGCAGCGTTGGGGCTGCTCCCCTAGGCTACGAGCAGTACTTC. This translates into CSVGAAPLGYEQYF.

The genes are TRBV5-1 and TRBJ2-1, with D perhaps being TRBD1 or TRBD2 (5 bases each). Trimming removed 3 bases from V and 1 base from J, with 11 bases in between. The germline gives CDR1 SGHRS, CDR2 YFSETQ. The CDR3 runs 15 residues. The CDR3 DNA reads TGCGCCAGCAGCTGGCTAGCAGGGTCCTACAATGAGCAGTTCTTC. Amino acid sequence: CASSWLAGSYNEQFF.

A few counts support this clone. This sequence joins TRBV7-9 and TRBJ1-1, with a weak D call TRBD1 (5 bases). V was shortened by 7 bases and J by 6 bases, with 15 bases between the two germline ends. Germline V gene lookup returns CDR1 SEHNR and CDR2 FQNEAQ (reference sequence). There are 13 residues in the CDR3. This chain's CDR3 is CASIGRGEAEAFF. The CDR3 coding sequence is TGTGCCAGCATTGGACGGGGGGAAGCTGAAGCTTTCTTT. The entire variable domain, with the rest obtained from reference TRBV7-9 and TRBJ1-1, is as follows: DTGVSQNPRHKITKRGQNVTFRCDPISEHNRLYWYRQTLGQGPEFLTYFQNEAQLEKSRLLSDRFSAERPKGSFSTLEIQRTEQGDSAMYLCASIGRGEAEAFFGQGTRLTVV.

The chain uses TRBV28 and TRBJ2-1, with D tentatively TRBD2 (6 bases). CDR3 length equals 15 residues. Trimming pared 7 bases from V and 5 bases from J, leaving 18 bases between. Germline-derived CDR1 and CDR2 are MDHEN and SYDVKM. This CDR3 is CASTGWTIGNNEQFF. CDR3 nucleotides: TGTGCCAGCACGGGGTGGACTATCGGGAACAATGAGCAGTTCTTC.

This sequence joins TRBV18 and TRBJ1-1, with 7 bases that match TRBD1. V lost 3 bases and J lost 2; bases outside the gene matches: 12. The CDR3 is 17 amino acids. The germline CDR1 and CDR2 sequences are KGHSH and LQKENI. As DNA, the CDR3 is TGTGCCAGCTCACCTAACCTGTACAGGGGAGTTAACACTGAAGCTTTCTTT. Its translation is CASSPNLYRGVNTEAFF.

This sequence joins TRBV6-1 and TRBJ1-1; D is undetermined. The CDR3 totals 14 residues. Trimming stripped 7 bases from V and 4 bases from J, with 16 bases between. Germline CDR1 is MNHNS and CDR2 is SASEGT. DNA for the CDR3: TGTGCCAGCACCGGACGTCGGTGGGTCACTGAAGCTTTCTTT. Its translation: CASTGRRWVTEAFF.

The gene calls are TRBV5-1 and TRBJ1-1; D perhaps matches TRBD1 (5 bases). V lost 3 bases and J 1 base, leaving 7 bases between the germline ends. The V gene's germline CDR1 is SGHRS and CDR2 YFSETQ. The CDR3 is 13 residues long. The CDR3 protein is CASSWGENTEAFF. CDR3 sequence (DNA): TGCGCCAGCAGCTGGGGGGAGAACACTGAAGCTTTCTTT.

V usage is TRBV7-2 and J usage is TRBJ2-2; 8 bases map to TRBD1. V shed 2 bases, J shed 4 bases, and the junction held 3 bases outside the gene matches. Per the germline V gene, CDR1 is SGHTA and CDR2 is FQGNSA. The CDR3 covers 15 residues. CDR3 in amino acids: CASSLQTGATGELFF. The CDR3 DNA follows: TGTGCCAGCAGCTTACAGACAGGGGCCACCGGGGAGCTGTTTTTT.

This rearrangement joins TRBV23-1 to TRBJ1-5; 7 bases are shared with TRBD1. TRBV23-1 is sorted into the ORF group, with uncertain function. The CDR3 is 20 residues long. V shed 0 bases, J shed 0 bases, and the junction held 14 bases outside the gene matches. The CDR3, as DNA: TGCGCCAGCAGTCAATCCGACGACAGGGAGGGGATCTATAGCAATCAGCCCCAGCATTTT. Translation gives CASSQSDDREGIYSNQPQHF.

The V call is TRBV7-2, the J call TRBJ2-3; D possibly corresponds to TRBD2 (5 bases). Deletions cut 1 base from V and 4 bases from J, with 12 bases between. This CDR3 region has 15 residues. Germline V lookup: CDR1 SGHTA, CDR2 FQGNSA. CDR3 sequence (DNA): TGTGCCAGCAGCTTAGACGGGGTCTGGGCAGATACGCAGTATTTT. Protein: CASSLDGVWADTQYF.

Here the CDR3 reads CASSPQAGTYEQYF. The CDR3 coding sequence is TGTGCCAGCAGTCCGCAAGCCGGGACCTACGAGCAGTACTTC. The chain couples TRBV28 to TRBJ2-7; weak D call: TRBD2 (5 bases). This CDR3 has 14 amino acids. The germline V and J ends were trimmed by 5 bases and 2 bases, with 13 bases remaining between them. Germline V CDR1 and CDR2: MDHEN, SYDVKM.

The rearrangement uses TRBV5-6 and TRBJ2-2; D is ambiguous. V was trimmed by 4 bases and J by 4 bases, leaving 8 bases between them. The CDR3 sequence is 13 residues long. CDR1 and CDR2 (germline): SGHDT, YYEEEE. CDR3 region: CASSILSTGELFF. CDR3 bases: TGTGCCAGCAGCATCCTTTCCACCGGGGAGCTGTTTTTT.

The genes are TRBV11-2 and TRBJ2-1, with no clear D. The ends were cut back, 0 bases at V and 10 bases at J, with 10 bases in the middle. CDR1 SGHAT and CDR2 FQNNGV come from the germline V gene. This CDR3 comprises 13 residues. The CDR3 region has the DNA TGTGCCAGCAGCTTAGATGGCTTGGGCGAGCAGTTCTTC. It encodes CASSLDGLGEQFF.